A selection of T cell receptor beta chains follows, all from one sample in a study of blood T cell repertoires in COVID-19. Sequenced by immunoSEQ multiplex PCR; TCRdb stores in-frame clones only, minus some. The sample consists of about 27,000 clones, over 80% of them appearing once. What was sequenced was peripheral blood. All receptors come from an older man with acute or convalescent COVID-19. The CDR3 runs from the conserved cysteine through the conserved F or W. Fields, in order: CDR3 DNA, CDR3 protein, D gene, J gene, clone size, V gene. The D gene is left open where the match is weak. The size entry is marked missing in some rows and otherwise reads once, few, many or a size class.

DNA: TGTGCCAGCAGTTTAAGAGGGCGTGAAGCTTTCTTT; CDR3: CASSLRGREAFF; D: NA; J: TRBJ1-1; size: NA; V: TRBV28
DNA: TGTGCCAGCAGGCAAGTGGGAGATGAGCAGTTCTTC; CDR3: CASRQVGDEQFF; D: NA; J: TRBJ2-1; size: NA; V: TRBV6-5
DNA: TGTGCCAGTAAAAGGGCAGGGCGTGATCAGCCCCAGCATTTT; CDR3: CASKRAGRDQPQHF; D: NA; J: TRBJ1-5; size: NA; V: TRBV19
DNA: TGTGCCAGCACTGTTATGGGGGCCTCCTACGAGCAGTACTTC; CDR3: CASTVMGASYEQYF; D: NA; J: TRBJ2-7; size: NA; V: TRBV6-5
DNA: TGTGCCAGCAGCCACATGCGGGTGCCCCGTGGAAACACCATATATTTT; CDR3: CASSHMRVPRGNTIYF; D: NA; J: TRBJ1-3; size: few; V: TRBV14
DNA: TGCGCCAGCGGGGGACTGGGGGACGGAACAGATACGCAGTATTTT; CDR3: CASGGLGDGTDTQYF; D: NA; J: TRBJ2-3; size: NA; V: TRBV5-1
DNA: TGTGCCAGCAGGGGGCCCAATCAGCCCCAGCATTTT; CDR3: CASRGPNQPQHF; D: NA; J: TRBJ1-5; size: NA; V: TRBV6-5
DNA: TGTGCCAGCAGTTACTTTCGGACAGGGGTGTTTTACGAGCAGTACTTC; CDR3: CASSYFRTGVFYEQYF; D: TRBD1; J: TRBJ2-7; size: NA; V: TRBV6-5
DNA: TGTGCCAGCAGCTTAGCCCCCATAGCGACAACCTACGAGCAGTACTTC; CDR3: CASSLAPIATTYEQYF; D: NA; J: TRBJ2-7; size: NA; V: TRBV7-2
DNA: TGTGCCAGCAGCTCCGACGGGACTCCCAATCAGCCCCAGCATTTT; CDR3: CASSSDGTPNQPQHF; D: NA; J: TRBJ1-5; size: NA; V: TRBV5-4
DNA: TGTGCCAGCAGAACCAGGGGGCGCGGTCCCCAGACCCTCCACTTT; CDR3: CASRTRGRGPQTLHF; D: TRBD1; J: TRBJ1-6; size: NA; V: TRBV2
DNA: TGTGCCAGCAGCCGACAGGGTTCCTATAATTCACCCCTCCACTTT; CDR3: CASSRQGSYNSPLHF; D: TRBD1; J: TRBJ1-6; size: few; V: TRBV3-1/TRBV3-2
DNA: TGCAGCGCAAAAGCTCCGGTCGGCCAAGAGACCCAGTACTTC; CDR3: CSAKAPVGQETQYF; D: NA; J: TRBJ2-5; size: NA; V: TRBV29-1
DNA: TGCGCCAGCAGCTTGGAAATAGCGGGGCCTAGGGAGCAGTACTTC; CDR3: CASSLEIAGPREQYF; D: TRBD2; J: TRBJ2-7; size: NA; V: TRBV5-1
DNA: TGTGCCAGCAGTTACGGACTCCTCGGGGATACCCAGTACTTC; CDR3: CASSYGLLGDTQYF; D: NA; J: TRBJ2-5; size: NA; V: TRBV6-2/TRBV6-3
DNA: TGCAGCGTTGTTGAGGGCGTCGAGCAGTACTTC; CDR3: CSVVEGVEQYF; D: NA; J: TRBJ2-7; size: NA; V: TRBV29-1
DNA: TGTGCCAGTACAATGAACACCGGGGAGCTGTTTTTT; CDR3: CASTMNTGELFF; D: NA; J: TRBJ2-2; size: NA; V: TRBV19
DNA: TGTGCCAGCAGTTCTTATACTCCTAGCGGGAGGGCCGCAGATACGCAGTATTTT; CDR3: CASSSYTPSGRAADTQYF; D: TRBD2; J: TRBJ2-3; size: NA; V: TRBV27
DNA: TGTGCTAGTGGAGGGACTAGCGGGACCGAGCAGTACTTC; CDR3: CASGGTSGTEQYF; D: TRBD2; J: TRBJ2-7; size: NA; V: TRBV12-5
DNA: TGTGCCAGCAGTTACGGTGGAGGACAGACTTGGACAGCTTTCTTT; CDR3: CASSYGGGQTWTAFF; D: NA; J: TRBJ1-1; size: NA; V: TRBV6-2/TRBV6-3
DNA: TGTGCCACCAGAGGGGGCGGCACAGATACGCAGTATTTT; CDR3: CATRGGGTDTQYF; D: TRBD1; J: TRBJ2-3; size: NA; V: TRBV24-1
DNA: TGTGCCAGTAGTATAGTCTGGGGGGAAGGGTCAAATGAGCAGTTCTTC; CDR3: CASSIVWGEGSNEQFF; D: NA; J: TRBJ2-1; size: NA; V: TRBV19
DNA: TGTGCCAGCAGTAACGGACTAGTTGGGACCGGGGAGCTGTTTTTT; CDR3: CASSNGLVGTGELFF; D: TRBD2; J: TRBJ2-2; size: once; V: TRBV2
DNA: TGTGCCAGCAGTTTACAGTCTAACAACAATGAGCAGTTCTTC; CDR3: CASSLQSNNNEQFF; D: NA; J: TRBJ2-1; size: NA; V: TRBV9
DNA: TGTGCCAGCAGCTTTCCAACTAGCGGGAGTGGCAATGAGCAGTTCTTC; CDR3: CASSFPTSGSGNEQFF; D: TRBD2; J: TRBJ2-1; size: NA; V: TRBV5-4
DNA: TGTGCCAGCGGAGGGGGGGGCTATGGCTACACCTTC; CDR3: CASGGGGYGYTF; D: NA; J: TRBJ1-2; size: NA; V: TRBV9